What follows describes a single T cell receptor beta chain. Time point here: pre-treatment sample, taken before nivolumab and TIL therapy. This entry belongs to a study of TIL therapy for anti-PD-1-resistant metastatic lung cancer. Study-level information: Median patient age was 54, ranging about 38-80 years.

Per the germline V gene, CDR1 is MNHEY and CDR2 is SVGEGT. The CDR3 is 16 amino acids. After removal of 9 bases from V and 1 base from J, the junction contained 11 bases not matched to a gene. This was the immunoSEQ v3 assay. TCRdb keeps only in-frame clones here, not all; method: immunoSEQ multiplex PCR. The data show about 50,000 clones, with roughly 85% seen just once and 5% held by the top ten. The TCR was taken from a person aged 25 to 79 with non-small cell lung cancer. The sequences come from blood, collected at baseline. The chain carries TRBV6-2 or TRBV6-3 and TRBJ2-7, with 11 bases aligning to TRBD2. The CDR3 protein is CASSGRAGIGSYEQYF. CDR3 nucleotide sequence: TGTGCCAGTAGCGGGAGGGCCGGTATAGGGTCCTACGAGCAGTACTTC.